The entry that follows covers one T cell receptor beta chain sequence. The antigen remains undetermined. Germline CDR1 and CDR2: SGDLS and YYNGEE. The CDR3 is made up of 16 amino acids. V lost 2 bases and J 6 bases, leaving 19 bases between the germline ends. The table came from immunoSEQ multiplex PCR; TCRdb's copy has only in-frame clones and leaves some out. The sample records approximately 30,000 clones, around 52% being singletons. This entry belongs to a study of cytotoxic CD8 clonotypes in ibrutinib-treated CLL. Overall study results and limits: Under treatment, the uncommon public clonotypes either contracted or remained stable. Higher clonality was seen at ibrutinib response and a return toward baseline at progression.

The chain links TRBV9 to TRBJ2-3, with D maybe TRBD2 (6 bases). Sequencing was performed on PBMCs, taken before ibrutinib treatment. This clonotype originated in a human donor with chronic lymphocytic leukemia. The DNA of the CDR3 is TGTGCCAGCAGCGTGGGAACTAGCATTCAGCGTGATACGCAGTATTTT. Its translation is CASSVGTSIQRDTQYF.